The 32 T cell receptor beta chains in this list originate from one sample, sequenced in a study of cytomegalovirus exposure and HLA in healthy donors (dated by TCRdb to 2016 to 2017). The protocol used for the library was the immunoSEQ multiplex PCR assay. The multiplex PCR relied on a mix of 60 forward primers for TCR Vbeta segments and 13 reverse primers for TCR Jbeta segments. TCRdb's version of the immuneACCESS table is confined to in-frame rearrangements and falls short of the full clone set. An unresolved V gene accounts for under half of the shortfall where checked; the remainder is of unknown origin. In all, the sample holds about 130,000 clones, and 17% of those were seen once. The leading ten clones occupy about 3% of the sample. The sample consisted of PBMCs. These receptors came from a female donor in good health and CMV-seropositive.

The rearrangement links TRBV4-3 to TRBJ2-7; 13 nucleotides agree with TRBD2. Germline CDR1 reads LGHNA; CDR2 reads YSLEER. The CDR3 totals 15 residues. The trim removed 3 bases at V and 7 bases at J, leaving 6 bases unmatched. The CDR3 is CASSHETSGGSEQYF. CDR3 DNA sequence: TGCGCCAGCAGCCATGAGACTAGCGGGGGGTCGGAGCAGTACTTC.

This clone was detected only a few times. The genes are TRBV4-1 and TRBJ2-1, with 10 bases that match TRBD1. Germline CDR1 and CDR2: MGHRA and YSYEKL. This CDR3 spans 16 amino acids. V lost 2 bases, J lost 10 bases, and 11 bases stayed unmatched. The CDR3 here is CASSQTIRTGGREQFF. The CDR3 coding sequence is TGCGCCAGCAGCCAAACGATCCGGACAGGGGGTCGGGAGCAGTTCTTC.

The genes are TRBV12-5 and TRBJ2-3; 11 bases map to TRBD2. The V and J ends lost 5 bases and 0 bases, in that order; junction bases with no gene match: 25. This CDR3 comprises 23 residues. CDR1 and CDR2 from the germline V gene are LGHNT and FRNRAP. CDR3 bases: TGTGCTAGTGGTCGGTGGAAGGGGTTGGGTAGCGGGAGGGCCCAGGAGAGCACAGATACGCAGTATTTT. Protein product: CASGRWKGLGSGRAQESTDTQYF. The full variable domain, with the rest looked up from reference TRBV12-5 and TRBJ2-3, is DARVTQTPRHKVTEMGQEVTMRCQPILGHNTVFWYRQTMMQGLELLAYFRNRAPLDDSGMPKDRFSAEMPDATLATLKIQPSEPRDSAVYFCASGRWKGLGSGRAQESTDTQYFGPGTRLTVL.

This clone occurred a few times. The chain carries TRBV5-1 and TRBJ2-3, with 10 bases lining up with TRBD2. The J segment lost 1 base and the V segment lost 0 bases, leaving 5 bases of the junction unmatched. From germline, CDR1 is SGHRS and CDR2 YFSETQ. CDR3 length equals 17 residues. The DNA for the CDR3 is TGCGCCAGCAGCTTGGAGCTAGCGGGAGTGGGCACAGATACGCAGTATTTT. It codes for CASSLELAGVGTDTQYF.

This chain connects TRBV5-1 to TRBJ2-7; tentative D call: TRBD1 (5 bases). The germline gives CDR1 SGHRS, CDR2 YFSETQ. The V gene lost 0 bases and the J gene lost 1 base, with 8 bases spanning the gap. The CDR3 is 14 amino acids. The CDR3 DNA is TGCGCCAGCAGCTTGGTTCCAGGGTCCTACGAGCAGTACTTC. As protein: CASSLVPGSYEQYF.

The V and J genes are TRBV27 and TRBJ1-5; no clear D gene. Germline CDR1 reads MNHEY; CDR2 reads SMNVEV (reference sequence). The ends were cut back, 5 bases at V and 6 bases at J, with 11 bases in the middle. The CDR3 totals 13 residues. The CDR3, as DNA: TGTGCCAGCAGTCGAGCATTCCGTCAGCCCCAGCATTTT. Its protein product is CASSRAFRQPQHF.

The V call is TRBV7-2, the J call TRBJ1-3; D is possibly TRBD1 (5 bases). CDR1 is SGHTA, CDR2 FQGNSA, per germline. This CDR3 has 14 residues. Trimming stripped 2 bases from V and 4 bases from J, with 9 bases between. CDR3: CASSLTRAGNTIYF. The CDR3 region has the DNA TGTGCCAGCAGCTTAACCAGGGCCGGAAACACCATATATTTT.

This clone was seen a handful of times. The chain is built from TRBV7-6 and TRBJ1-6, with 8 bases matching TRBD1. The CDR3 is made up of 21 amino acids. Germline values: CDR1 SGHVS, CDR2 FNYEAQ. V was clipped by 2 bases and J by 5 bases; unmatched bases: 20. Here the CDR3 DNA reads TGTGCCAGCAGCTTACTTGTTACTTCCACAGGGACAGGAGACAATAATTCACCCCTCCACTTT. It codes for CASSLLVTSTGTGDNNSPLHF.

The rearrangement joins TRBV5-1 to TRBJ1-1; the match to TRBD1 covers 7 bases. The CDR3 length is 14 residues. Germline lookup yields CDR1 SGHRS and CDR2 YFSETQ. With 0 bases clipped from V and 5 bases from J, the junction kept 4 bases outside the gene matches. DNA for the CDR3: TGCGCCAGCAGCTTGGTTCCAGGGGGGACTGAAGCTTTCTTT. This codes for CASSLVPGGTEAFF. The full variable domain, its missing parts supplied by reference TRBV5-1 and TRBJ1-1, is KAGVTQTPRYLIKTRGQQVTLSCSPISGHRSVSWYQQTPGQGLQFLFEYFSETQRNKGNFPGRFSGRQFSNSRSEMNVSTLELGDSALYLCASSLVPGGTEAFFGQGTRLTVV.

This clone was counted a few times. A read error may account for a junction end that differs from germline. The chain has TRBV27 and TRBJ2-7; 12 bases fit TRBD1. The germline gives CDR1 MNHEY, CDR2 SMNVEV (reference sequence). The CDR3 loop spans 15 amino acids. CDR3 in DNA: TGTGCCAGCAGTTTACTGGGACAGGGGGCGAAGGAGCGGTACTTC. Its protein product is CASSLLGQGAKERYF.

This clone showed up just a few times. V is TRBV4-3 and J is TRBJ2-7, with D perhaps matching TRBD1 (6 bases). Trimming left V 4 bases short and J 3 bases short, with 7 bases between. This CDR3 region has 12 residues. Germline CDR1 reads LGHNA; CDR2 reads YSLEER. The CDR3, as DNA: TGCGCCAGCAGCCGGGACAACTACGAGCAGTACTTC. The encoded protein is CASSRDNYEQYF.

This clone has a handful of counts. In nucleotides, the CDR3 is TGTGCCAGCAGTTTAATGACGGTAGCGGGAGGGTCCGATACGCAGTATTTT. Protein sequence: CASSLMTVAGGSDTQYF. The chain uses TRBV27 and TRBJ2-3; TRBD2 matches at 11 bases. J gave up 6 bases and V 2 bases, and 10 bases lay outside the gene matches. The CDR3 is made up of 17 amino acids. Germline values: CDR1 MNHEY, CDR2 SMNVEV (reference sequence).

This chain joins TRBV5-1 and TRBJ1-1; 8 nucleotides agree with TRBD1. V lost 1 base and J lost 7; bases outside the gene matches: 6. The germline V gene has CDR1 SGHRS and CDR2 YFSETQ. CDR3 length: 14 amino acids. In DNA form, the CDR3 reads TGCGCCAGCAGCTTGAGTGTGGGGACAGGTGAAGCTTTCTTT. Its translation is CASSLSVGTGEAFF.

V gene TRBV27 combines with J gene TRBJ2-1; 12 bases line up with TRBD2. Germline V CDR1 and CDR2: MNHEY, SMNVEV (reference sequence). The CDR3 length is 19 residues. Trimming took 3 bases from V and 0 from J; bases not matched to a gene: 9. The CDR3 loop reads CASSFGLAGGRSSYNEQFF. CDR3 DNA sequence: TGTGCCAGCAGTTTTGGTCTAGCGGGGGGGCGGAGCTCCTACAATGAGCAGTTCTTC.

The gene calls are TRBV2 and TRBJ2-2; D not resolved. V was trimmed by 0 bases and J by 1 base, leaving 9 bases between them. The CDR3 has 16 residues. The V gene's germline CDR1 is SNHLY and CDR2 FYNNEI. The CDR3 loop reads CASSEALLGNTGELFF. CDR3 coding DNA: TGTGCCAGCAGTGAAGCGCTTCTAGGGAACACCGGGGAGCTGTTTTTT.

This chain connects TRBV2 to TRBJ2-7; D may be TRBD1 (5 bases). Germline CDR1 and CDR2: SNHLY and FYNNEI. V was cut by 7 bases and J by 9 bases, with 13 bases left in between. The CDR3 is 11 amino acids. The DNA of the CDR3 is TGTGCCAGCACTAGTAGCCAGGGGCAGTACTTC. Translating gives CASTSSQGQYF.

The V call is TRBV4-3, the J call TRBJ2-1; 7 bases fit TRBD2. CDR1 and CDR2 (germline): LGHNA, YSLEER. Trimming at V came to 4 bases and at J to 3 bases, leaving 9 bases not matched to a gene. This CDR3 comprises 16 residues. CDR3: CASSRDFRTSYNEQFF. The CDR3 nucleotides are TGCGCCAGCAGCCGAGACTTTAGGACTAGCTACAATGAGCAGTTCTTC.

This clone has only a few counts. The chain carries TRBV7-8 and TRBJ2-7, with 7 bases identical to TRBD2. The V gene's germline CDR1 is SGHVS and CDR2 FQNEAQ. Losses at the gene ends were 5 bases for V and 0 bases for J; bases not matched to a gene: 16. CDR3 length equals 18 residues. CDR3 sequence (DNA): TGTGCCAGCAGCCCCGGGGGGACTGGGACTCCTGCCTCCTACGAGCAGTACTTC. Protein: CASSPGGTGTPASYEQYF.

This sequence joins TRBV7-9 and TRBJ2-5; no firm D call. V lost 0 bases, J lost 2 bases, and 13 bases lay in between. CDR1 and CDR2 (germline): SEHNR, FQNEAQ (reference sequence). CDR3 length: 16 amino acids. The CDR3 protein is CASSLARNRLQETQYF. The CDR3, as DNA: TGTGCCAGCAGCTTAGCGCGGAACCGATTACAAGAGACCCAGTACTTC.

The chain couples TRBV6-7 to TRBJ1-5; D call uncertain. TRBV6-7 is treated as an ORF (open reading frame) with a function not yet certain. CDR3 length: 17 amino acids. Trimming took 2 bases from V and 2 from J, leaving 16 bases between them. In DNA, the CDR3 is TGTGCCAGCAGTTACCGATCGGGGTTTGGTCGCAATCAGCCCCAGCATTTT. Its translation: CASSYRSGFGRNQPQHF.

Only a few counts were recorded for this clone. The V and J genes are TRBV28 and TRBJ1-2; the match to TRBD1 covers 7 bases. The CDR3 consists of 13 residues. Per germline, CDR1 MDHEN and CDR2 SYDVKM. Trimming removed 5 bases from V and 2 bases from J; junction bases left unmatched: 2. CDR3 amino acids: CASSPGQNYGYTF. In nucleotides, the CDR3 is TGTGCCAGCAGTCCGGGACAGAACTATGGCTACACCTTC.

This clone occurred a few times. This chain connects TRBV18 to TRBJ2-7; 9 nucleotides agree with TRBD2. Germline values: CDR1 KGHSH, CDR2 LQKENI. The V gene end was trimmed by 2 bases and the J gene end by 2 bases; junction bases not matched to a gene: 4. This CDR3 region has 15 residues. CDR3 in DNA: TGTGCCAGCTCACCAGTAGCGGGAGAGACCTACGAGCAGTACTTC. Translation gives CASSPVAGETYEQYF. Full variable domain (rest looked up from reference TRBV18 and TRBJ2-7): NAGVMQNPRHLVRRRGQEARLRCSPMKGHSHVYWYRQLPEEGLKFMVYLQKENIIDESGMPKERFSAEFPKEGPSILRIQQVVRGDSAAYFCASSPVAGETYEQYFGPGTRLTVT.

This clone showed up just a few times. The V gene is TRBV28, the J gene TRBJ2-1, with D maybe TRBD2 (5 bases). This CDR3 has 13 residues. The V gene lost 8 bases and the J gene lost 3 bases, with 11 bases spanning the gap. Germline assignment: CDR1 MDHEN and CDR2 SYDVKM. As DNA, the CDR3 is TGTGCCAGCGCACTAGAAGACTACAATGAGCAGTTCTTC. It specifies CASALEDYNEQFF.

This clone showed up just a few times. V usage is TRBV7-2 and J usage is TRBJ2-3; TRBD2 might be the D (7 bases). This CDR3 region has 16 residues. CDR1 and CDR2 from the germline V gene are SGHTA and FQGNSA. The V end was cut by 5 bases, the J end by 4 bases, with 19 bases between. The DNA of the CDR3 is TGTGCCAGCAGCCAGGGGAGGGCCAGGGGTGCAGATACGCAGTATTTT. Its protein is CASSQGRARGADTQYF.

The CDR3 loop reads CASSFTVNTEAFF. The DNA for the CDR3 is TGTGCCAGCAGTTTCACAGTGAACACTGAAGCTTTCTTT. The V and J genes are TRBV28 and TRBJ1-1; D is uncertain. Germline-derived CDR1 and CDR2 are MDHEN and SYDVKM. Trimming pared 3 bases from V and 0 bases from J, leaving 5 bases between. There are 13 residues in the CDR3.

This rearrangement joins TRBV11-2 to TRBJ2-1; possible D gene TRBD1, 5 bases. The CDR3 consists of 15 residues. V was pared by 3 bases and J by 6 bases, with 15 bases between. CDR1 is SGHAT, CDR2 FQNNGV, per germline. The CDR3 DNA follows: TGTGCCAGCAGCTTTGGGGCAGGACGATTCAATGAGCAGTTCTTC. It specifies CASSFGAGRFNEQFF.

This chain uses TRBV29-1 with TRBJ2-1, with 10 bases matching TRBD1. Germline trimming cut 4 bases from V and 1 base from J; bases unmatched to any gene: 22. In germline, CDR1 is SQVTM, CDR2 ANQGSEA. The CDR3 is 21 amino acids. In nucleotides, the CDR3 is TGCAGCGTTGGACCCTCCTTTGACAGGGGGCGGCCTATCGGGTCCTACAATGAGCAGTTCTTC. This gives the protein CSVGPSFDRGRPIGSYNEQFF.

This clone has only a few counts. V and J are TRBV27 and TRBJ2-3, with TRBD1 matching over 7 bases. With 3 bases clipped from V and 2 bases from J, the junction kept 8 bases outside the gene matches. This CDR3 has 16 residues. The V gene's germline CDR1 is MNHEY and CDR2 SMNVEV (reference sequence). The DNA for the CDR3 is TGTGCCAGCAGTTTGGCCGACAGGGCGTACACAGATACGCAGTATTTT. Amino acids: CASSLADRAYTDTQYF.

The chain employs TRBV6-6 and TRBJ2-7; D unclear. This CDR3 comprises 11 residues. Per the germline V gene, CDR1 is MNHNY and CDR2 is SVGAGI (reference sequence). Trimming shortened V by 6 bases and J by 0 bases, and 3 bases separated the two germline ends. The CDR3 is CASRASYEQYF. The DNA for the CDR3 is TGTGCCAGCAGGGCCTCCTACGAGCAGTACTTC.

This chain links TRBV30 with TRBJ2-7; 8 bases fit TRBD1. This CDR3 contains 15 residues. The germline CDR1 and CDR2 sequences are GTSNPN and SVGIG (reference sequence). V shed 3 bases, J shed 0 bases, and the junction held 7 bases outside the gene matches. The CDR3 here is CAWRYGQGNSYEQYF. The CDR3 nucleotides read TGTGCCTGGAGATACGGACAGGGCAACTCCTACGAGCAGTACTTC.

This clone has just a few counts. The chain is built from TRBV9 and TRBJ1-1; D call uncertain. Germline CDR1 SGDLS, CDR2 YYNGEE. The CDR3 length is 14 residues. V lost 3 bases and J lost 4, with 13 bases in between. The CDR3 protein is CASSADWLSTEAFF. The CDR3 DNA reads as TGTGCCAGCAGCGCCGATTGGCTTTCCACTGAAGCTTTCTTT.

The J gene is TRBJ2-6, the V gene TRBV2; 8 bases agree with TRBD1. The CDR3 is 21 amino acids. Trimming removed 0 bases from V and 0 bases from J; junction bases left unmatched: 13. Germline loops: CDR1 SNHLY, CDR2 FYNNEI. CDR3 bases: TGTGCCAGCAGTGAAGCGCTTCGGGGACAGGTCCGAGACTCTGGGGCCAACGTCCTGACTTTC. This encodes CASSEALRGQVRDSGANVLTF.